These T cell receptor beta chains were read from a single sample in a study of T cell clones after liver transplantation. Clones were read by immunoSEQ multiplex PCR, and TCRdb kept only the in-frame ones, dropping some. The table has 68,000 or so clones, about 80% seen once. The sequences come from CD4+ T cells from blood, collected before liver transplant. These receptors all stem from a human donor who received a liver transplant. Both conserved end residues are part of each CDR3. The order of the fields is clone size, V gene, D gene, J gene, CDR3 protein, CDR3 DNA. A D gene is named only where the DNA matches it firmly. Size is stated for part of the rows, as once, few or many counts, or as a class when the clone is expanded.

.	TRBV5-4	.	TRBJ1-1	CASSLGPEAFF	TGTGCCAGCAGCTTGGGCCCTGAAGCTTTCTTT
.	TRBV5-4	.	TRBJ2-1	CASSSLRGDEQFF	TGTGCCAGCAGCTCCCTCAGGGGTGATGAGCAGTTCTTC
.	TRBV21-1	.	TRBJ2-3	CASSERDSSTDTQYF	TGTGCCAGCAGCGAGCGGGACTCTAGCACAGATACGCAGTATTTT
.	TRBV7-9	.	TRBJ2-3	CASTLRDTSTDTQYF	TGTGCCAGCACCCTACGGGACACTTCCACAGATACGCAGTATTTT
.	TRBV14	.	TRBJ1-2	CASSQGHTYGYTF	TGTGCCAGCAGCCAGGGACATACCTATGGCTACACCTTC
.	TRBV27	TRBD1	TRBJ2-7	CASSFRTSGTAFYEQYF	TGTGCCAGCAGTTTCCGAACCTCCGGGACAGCCTTCTACGAGCAGTACTTC
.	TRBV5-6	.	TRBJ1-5	CASSLGTTGDQPQHF	TGTGCCAGCAGCTTGGGAACGACGGGAGATCAGCCCCAGCATTTT
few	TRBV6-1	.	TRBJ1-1	CASKQVHLNTEAFF	TGTGCCAGCAAACAGGTTCACTTGAACACTGAAGCTTTCTTT
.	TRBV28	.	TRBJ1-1	CASSSGSRVGTNTEAFF	TGTGCCAGCAGTTCGGGATCCAGGGTGGGGACGAACACTGAAGCTTTCTTT
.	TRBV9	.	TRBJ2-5	CASSARDHQETQYF	TGTGCCAGCAGCGCCCGGGACCACCAAGAGACCCAGTACTTC
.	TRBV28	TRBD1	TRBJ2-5	CASSWTGGQETQYF	TGTGCCAGCAGTTGGACAGGGGGACAAGAGACCCAGTACTTC
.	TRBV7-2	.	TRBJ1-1	CASSLEARPNTEAFF	TGTGCCAGCAGCTTAGAGGCTAGGCCGAACACTGAAGCTTTCTTT
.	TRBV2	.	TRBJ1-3	CASTGDGISGNTIYF	TGTGCCAGTACCGGGGACGGGATCTCTGGAAACACCATATATTTT
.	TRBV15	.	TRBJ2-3	CATTGRQRGTDTQYF	TGTGCCACCACGGGTCGACAGAGGGGCACAGATACGCAGTATTTT
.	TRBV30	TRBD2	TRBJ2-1	CAWIGLAGVGEQFF	TGTGCCTGGATTGGTCTAGCGGGAGTGGGTGAGCAGTTCTTC
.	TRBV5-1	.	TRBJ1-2	CASGLDSPNYGYTF	TGCGCCAGCGGACTAGACAGCCCTAACTATGGCTACACCTTC
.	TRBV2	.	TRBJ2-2	CASSRNTGELFF	TGTGCCAGCAGCAGAAACACCGGGGAGCTGTTTTTT
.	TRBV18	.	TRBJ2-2	CASSPTLTGELFF	TGTGCCAGCTCACCGACGCTCACCGGGGAGCTGTTTTTT
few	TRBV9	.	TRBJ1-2	CASSVWGSYGYTF	TGTGCCAGCAGCGTCTGGGGATCTTATGGCTACACCTTC
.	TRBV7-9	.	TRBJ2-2	CASSLAVGRGNTGELFF	TGTGCCAGCAGCTTAGCGGTTGGCAGGGGGAACACCGGGGAGCTGTTTTTT
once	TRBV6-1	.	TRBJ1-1	CASRTTGVGRAFF	TGTGCCAGCAGGACAACAGGCGTGGGGAGAGCTTTCTTT
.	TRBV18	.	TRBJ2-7	CASSPDMGTGYEQYF	TGTGCCAGCTCACCAGACATGGGTACGGGCTACGAGCAGTACTTC
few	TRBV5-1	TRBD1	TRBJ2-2	CASSFGTGPGELFF	TGCGCCAGCAGCTTTGGGACAGGTCCCGGGGAGCTGTTTTTT
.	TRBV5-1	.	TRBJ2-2	CASSPQGGRADTGELFF	TGCGCCAGCAGCCCCCAAGGGGGGAGGGCGGACACCGGGGAGCTGTTTTTT
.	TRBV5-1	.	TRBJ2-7	CASSLDSRAEQYF	TGCGCCAGCAGCTTGGATTCCCGGGCCGAGCAGTACTTC
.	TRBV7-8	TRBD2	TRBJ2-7	CASSSRAGGPNEQYF	TGTGCCAGCAGTTCCCGAGCGGGAGGGCCCAACGAGCAGTACTTC
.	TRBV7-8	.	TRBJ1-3	CASSLGLSGNTIYF	TGTGCCAGCAGCTTAGGGCTCTCTGGAAACACCATATATTTT
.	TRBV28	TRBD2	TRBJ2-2	CASSPGGAGELFF	TGTGCCAGTAGTCCGGGGGGGGCCGGGGAGCTGTTTTTT
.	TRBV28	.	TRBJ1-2	CASSLPGTFQGYTF	TGTGCCAGCAGTTTACCAGGGACGTTTCAGGGCTACACCTTC
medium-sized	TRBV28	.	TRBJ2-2	CASRIHGANTGELFF	TGTGCCAGCAGGATCCACGGGGCGAACACCGGGGAGCTGTTTTTT
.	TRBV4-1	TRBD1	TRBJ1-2	CASSLKGTGQGMGDGYTF	TGCGCCAGCAGCCTAAAGGGAACCGGACAGGGGATGGGAGACGGCTACACCTTC
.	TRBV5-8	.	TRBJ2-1	CASSSFLGGGNSNNEQFF	TGTGCCAGCAGCTCCTTCTTGGGGGGCGGAAACTCGAACAATGAGCAGTTCTTC
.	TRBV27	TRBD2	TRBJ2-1	CASSPEGAGSFYNEQFF	TGTGCCAGCAGCCCTGAGGGAGCGGGAAGTTTCTACAATGAGCAGTTCTTC
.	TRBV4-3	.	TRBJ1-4	CASSQGGANEKLFF	TGCGCCAGCAGCCAAGGGGGGGCTAATGAAAAACTGTTTTTT
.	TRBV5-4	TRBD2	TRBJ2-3	CASSLSGTTADTQYF	TGTGCCAGCAGCCTTTCGGGGACTACCGCAGATACGCAGTATTTT
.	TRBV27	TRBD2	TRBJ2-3	CASRATSGRVDTQYF	TGTGCCAGCAGAGCTACTAGCGGGAGAGTAGATACGCAGTATTTT
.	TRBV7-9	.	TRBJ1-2	CASSLSAFGGYTF	TGTGCCAGCAGCTTAAGCGCATTCGGGGGCTACACCTTC
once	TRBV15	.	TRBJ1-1	CATSSFTGWNTEAFF	TGTGCCACCAGCAGTTTTACAGGGTGGAACACTGAAGCTTTCTTT
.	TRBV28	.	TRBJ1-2	CASSGHGNRDSFRGYTF	TGTGCCAGCAGTGGCCATGGGAACAGGGATTCATTTCGTGGCTACACCTTC